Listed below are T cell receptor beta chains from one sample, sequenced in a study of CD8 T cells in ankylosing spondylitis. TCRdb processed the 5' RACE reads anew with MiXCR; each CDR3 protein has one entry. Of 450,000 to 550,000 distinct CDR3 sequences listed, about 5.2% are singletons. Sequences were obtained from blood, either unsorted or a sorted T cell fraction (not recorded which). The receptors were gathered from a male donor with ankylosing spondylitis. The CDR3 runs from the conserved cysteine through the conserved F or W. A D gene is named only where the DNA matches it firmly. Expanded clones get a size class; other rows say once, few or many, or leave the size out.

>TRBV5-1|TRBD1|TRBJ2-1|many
CASSSGTGDWNEQFF
TGCGCCAGCAGCTCCGGGACAGGGGATTGGAATGAGCAGTTCTTC
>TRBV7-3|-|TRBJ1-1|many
CASSVQGTEAFF
TGTGCCAGCAGCGTACAGGGAACTGAAGCTTTCTTT
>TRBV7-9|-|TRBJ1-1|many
CASSRRENTEAFF
TGTGCCAGCAGCCGAAGGGAGAACACTGAAGCTTTCTTT
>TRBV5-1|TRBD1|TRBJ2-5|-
CASILGTGGIQETQYF
TGCGCCAGCATCTTGGGGACAGGGGGGATCCAAGAGACCCAGTACTTC
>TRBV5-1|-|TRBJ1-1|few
CASSRIDRPEAFF
TGCGCCAGCAGCCGAATAGATAGGCCTGAAGCTTTCTTT
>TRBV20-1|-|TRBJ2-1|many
CSARLRGRVDNEQFF
TGCAGTGCTAGACTACGGGGACGGGTCGACAATGAGCAGTTCTTC
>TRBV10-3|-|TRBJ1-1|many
CAISSQQGAEAFF
TGTGCCATCAGTTCACAACAGGGAGCTGAAGCTTTCTTT
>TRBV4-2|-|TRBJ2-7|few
CASSPGLTSLYEQYF
TGTGCCAGCAGCCCCGGCCTCACCAGCCTCTACGAGCAGTACTTC
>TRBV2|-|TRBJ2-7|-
CASRTLYEQYF
TGTGCCAGCAGGACTCTCTACGAGCAGTACTTC
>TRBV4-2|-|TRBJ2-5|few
CASSLVFGGSEETQYF
TGTGCCAGCAGCCTAGTGTTCGGGGGTAGTGAGGAGACCCAGTACTTC
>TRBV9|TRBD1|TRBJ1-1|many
CASSPTGGSEAFF
TGTGCCAGCAGCCCGACAGGGGGCTCTGAAGCTTTCTTT
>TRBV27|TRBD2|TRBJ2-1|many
CASSSTSGRRIIF
TGTGCCAGCAGTTCCACTAGCGGGAGGCGGATAATCTTC
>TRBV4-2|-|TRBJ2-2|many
CASSRGEGATGELFF
TGTGCCAGCAGCCGGGGCGAGGGCGCGACCGGGGAGCTGTTTTTT
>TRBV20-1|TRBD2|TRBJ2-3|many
CSAPSGGRTDTQYF
TGCAGTGCCCCTAGCGGGGGGCGGACAGATACGCAGTATTTT
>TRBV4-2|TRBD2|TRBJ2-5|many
CASSQVLAGSGDQETQYF
TGTGCCAGCAGCCAAGTTCTAGCGGGTAGCGGGGATCAAGAGACCCAGTACTTC
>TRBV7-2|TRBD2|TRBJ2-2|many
CASSSGLAASNTGELFF
TGTGCCAGCAGCTCCGGACTAGCGGCATCGAACACCGGGGAGCTGTTTTTT
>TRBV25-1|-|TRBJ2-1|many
CASSESAGKRGNEQFF
TGTGCCAGCAGTGAATCGGCAGGGAAGAGGGGCAATGAGCAGTTCTTC
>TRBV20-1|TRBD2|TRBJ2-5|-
CSARNQRGNQETQYF
TGCAGTGCTAGAAACCAGCGGGGGAACCAAGAGACCCAGTACTTC
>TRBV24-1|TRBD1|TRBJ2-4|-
CATSDPGQGSSIQYF
TGTGCCACCAGTGACCCGGGACAGGGAAGCAGCATTCAGTACTTC
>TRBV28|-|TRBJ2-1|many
CASSLRQGNEQFF
TGTGCCAGCAGTTTACGGCAGGGGAATGAGCAGTTCTTC